The 16 T cell receptor beta chains below come from one sample, sequenced in a study of T cell responses to AZD1222 COVID-19 vaccine. Using immunoSEQ multiplex PCR, the repertoire was profiled, and TCRdb retains in-frame clones only, with some absent. Of tens of thousands of clones listed, around 86% are singletons. The sample in question was peripheral blood, obtained on day 0 of AZD1222 vaccination. The origin of the receptors is an adult in good health.

Here the CDR3 reads CASSILGNQPQHF. The CDR3 DNA follows: TGTGCCAGTAGTATTTTAGGGAATCAGCCCCAGCATTTT. The V gene is TRBV19, the J gene TRBJ1-5; D remains ambiguous. The V end lost 3 bases, the J end lost 4 bases, and 7 bases lay between the germline ends. The CDR3 totals 13 residues. CDR1 and CDR2 (germline): LNHDA, SQIVND (reference sequence).

The chain couples TRBV27 to TRBJ2-4; the D gene is possibly TRBD2 (7 bases). The CDR3 is made up of 16 amino acids. The V end lost 3 bases, the J end lost 6 bases, and 18 bases lay between the germline ends. Germline CDR1 reads MNHEY; CDR2 reads SMNVEV (reference sequence). CDR3 nucleotide sequence: TGTGCCAGCAGTTTCGGGGGGACACTCCGGGGAAACATTCAGTACTTC. It encodes CASSFGGTLRGNIQYF.

This clone was seen only once. This rearrangement joins TRBV11-2 to TRBJ1-3, with D hard to call. Trimming left V 5 bases short and J 7 bases short, with 15 bases between. Germline V lookup: CDR1 SGHAT, CDR2 FQNNGV. This CDR3 has 14 amino acids. CDR3: CASSPGFHSNTIYF. The CDR3, as DNA: TGTGCCAGCAGCCCCGGCTTCCACAGTAACACCATATATTTT.

The J gene is TRBJ1-1, the V gene TRBV19, with no clear D. This CDR3 contains 14 residues. Germline V lookup: CDR1 LNHDA, CDR2 SQIVND (reference sequence). V lost 3 bases to trimming and J lost 0 bases, with 8 bases between them. CDR3 coding DNA: TGTGCCAGTAGTATTAGGTCTCTGAACACTGAAGCTTTCTTT. It translates to CASSIRSLNTEAFF.

This chain joins TRBV9 and TRBJ1-3; 8 nucleotides agree with TRBD1. V gave up 4 bases and J gave up 3 bases; unmatched junction bases: 12. CDR1 is SGDLS and CDR2 is YYNGEE in the germline V gene. The CDR3 consists of 17 residues. CDR3 sequence reads: CASSSRLPGTGGNTIYF. As DNA, the CDR3 is TGTGCCAGCAGCTCGCGACTACCCGGGACAGGTGGAAACACCATATATTTT.

This clone was picked up one time. The J gene is TRBJ1-2, the V gene TRBV4-1; D remains ambiguous. The CDR3 has 15 residues. Deletions cut 0 bases from V and 4 bases from J, with 12 bases between. The germline CDR1 and CDR2 sequences are MGHRA and YSYEKL. The CDR3 coding sequence is TGCGCCAGCAGCCAAGATAACGCAGACTCCTATGGCTACACCTTC. Protein product: CASSQDNADSYGYTF.

J is TRBJ1-3 and V is TRBV5-1; D gene ambiguous. V lost 0 bases and J 0 bases, leaving 10 bases between the germline ends. Looked up from germline, CDR1 is SGHRS and CDR2 is YFSETQ. This CDR3 region has 16 residues. The CDR3 DNA sequence: TGCGCCAGCAGCTTGGGTGAAGTGGGCTCTGGAAACACCATATATTTT. Its translation is CASSLGEVGSGNTIYF.

The genes are TRBV4-1 and TRBJ1-1, with a tentative D call TRBD1 (6 bases). Between the trimmed V and J ends, which lost 3 bases and 4 bases, there was a span of 12 bases. Germline values: CDR1 MGHRA, CDR2 YSYEKL. This CDR3 has 14 amino acids. The CDR3 is CASSQVQGTTEAFF. Here the CDR3 DNA reads TGCGCCAGCAGCCAGGTACAGGGCACCACTGAAGCTTTCTTT.

The chain has TRBV19 and TRBJ2-1, with D possibly TRBD1 on 6 matching bases. Germline CDR1 and CDR2: LNHDA and SQIVND (reference sequence). This CDR3 is 15 amino acids long. V dropped 3 bases and J dropped 0 bases, with 9 bases sitting between them. In DNA, the CDR3 is TGTGCCAGTAGTATGGACAGATCCTCCTACAATGAGCAGTTCTTC. It encodes CASSMDRSSYNEQFF.

This chain connects TRBV19 to TRBJ1-5; D may be TRBD1 (5 bases). V was cut by 7 bases and J by 0 bases, with 22 bases left in between. This CDR3 has 18 amino acids. The germline gives CDR1 LNHDA, CDR2 SQIVND (reference sequence). The CDR3, as DNA: TGTGCCAGTACGGCACGGGGGTGGGGGTACTATAGCAATCAGCCCCAGCATTTT. Its translation: CASTARGWGYYSNQPQHF. Full variable domain (missing parts from reference TRBV19 and TRBJ1-5): DGGITQSPKYLFRKEGQNVTLSCEQNLNHDAMYWYRQDPGQGLRLIYYSQIVNDFQKGDIAEGYSVSREKKESFPLTVTSAQKNPTAFYLCASTARGWGYYSNQPQHFGDGTRLSIL.

The V gene is TRBV10-2, the J gene TRBJ1-1; 7 positions agree with TRBD1. This CDR3 has 15 amino acids. Looked up from germline, CDR1 is WSHSY and CDR2 is SAAADI. Trimming cost V 0 bases and J 3 bases; bases outside gene matches: 4. The CDR3 nucleotides are TGCGCCAGCAGTGAGTCGAGACAGGGATACACTGAAGCTTTCTTT. It yields the protein CASSESRQGYTEAFF.

This clone was seen more than once but under ten times. The DNA of the CDR3 is TGTGCCAGCAGCCAAACTGCGGCGAGGGATGAAAAACTGTTTTTT. Translated, it gives CASSQTAARDEKLFF. The V and J genes are TRBV14 and TRBJ1-4; no clear D gene. V dropped 2 bases and J dropped 6 bases, with 13 bases sitting between them. Germline values: CDR1 SGHDN, CDR2 FVKESK. The CDR3 loop spans 15 amino acids.

The chain combines TRBV5-1 with TRBJ2-1; D is ambiguous. Germline V gene data show CDR1 as SGHRS and CDR2 as YFSETQ. This CDR3 is 16 amino acids long. Trimming pared 5 bases from V and 5 bases from J, leaving 20 bases between. CDR3 in amino acids: CASRGQVLSDDNEQFF. The CDR3 DNA reads TGCGCCAGCAGGGGCCAGGTCCTATCCGACGACAATGAGCAGTTCTTC.

This clone was counted only a few times. The chain links TRBV11-2 to TRBJ1-1, with unresolved D. V lost 5 bases and J 7 bases, leaving 8 bases between the germline ends. Germline CDR1 reads SGHAT; CDR2 reads FQNNGV. CDR3 size: 11 residues. The CDR3 sequence: CASSVQFEAFF. The CDR3, as DNA: TGTGCCAGCAGCGTACAATTTGAAGCTTTCTTT.

This chain connects TRBV19 to TRBJ1-4; 7 bases are shared with TRBD1. This CDR3 has 15 amino acids. V lost 5 bases, J lost 5 bases, and 8 bases stayed unmatched. Germline values: CDR1 LNHDA, CDR2 SQIVND (reference sequence). CDR3 loop: CASSDPGTVNEKLFF. The CDR3 region has the DNA TGTGCCAGTAGTGATCCCGGGACAGTAAATGAAAAACTGTTTTTT.

J is TRBJ2-5 and V is TRBV19; 9 bases agree with TRBD2. Germline CDR1 reads LNHDA; CDR2 reads SQIVND (reference sequence). V was clipped by 3 bases and J by 2 bases; unmatched bases: 4. The CDR3 length is 15 residues. The CDR3 DNA reads TGTGCCAGTAGTATGAGACTAGCGGTTCAAGAGACCCAGTACTTC. Amino acid sequence: CASSMRLAVQETQYF.